Given below is one T cell receptor beta chain in context. Its antigen is as yet unknown. Germline V gene lookup returns CDR1 GTSNPN and CDR2 SVGIG (reference sequence). The germline V and J ends were trimmed by 7 bases and 1 base, with 12 bases remaining between them. The CDR3 length is 13 residues. This record comes from a study of beta chain features in type 1 diabetes. Regarding the study as a whole: The question left open here concerned HLA type influencing TCRB rearrangement. Among patients, naive, central memory and Treg TCRB repertoires appeared more similar than among healthy donors. Type 1 diabetes patients showed a moderate but significant shortening of TCRB CDR3s in all four CD4+ subsets.

Every bit of the isolated RNA underwent reverse transcription, so sequencing read expressed TCRB transcripts. The method was immunoSEQ multiplex PCR; TCRdb's version includes in-frame clones alone and lacks a portion of them. The repertoire holds a few hundred thousand clones, with about 10% as singletons. Sequencing was done on a sample of central memory CD4+ T cells from blood. The genes are TRBV30 and TRBJ2-3; a possible D gene is TRBD1 (6 bases). The origin of this receptor is a man aged 25-40 years with type 1 diabetes. The CDR3 bases are TGTGCCTCGGACAGACTCCGCACAGATACGCAGTATTTT. Translation: CASDRLRTDTQYF.